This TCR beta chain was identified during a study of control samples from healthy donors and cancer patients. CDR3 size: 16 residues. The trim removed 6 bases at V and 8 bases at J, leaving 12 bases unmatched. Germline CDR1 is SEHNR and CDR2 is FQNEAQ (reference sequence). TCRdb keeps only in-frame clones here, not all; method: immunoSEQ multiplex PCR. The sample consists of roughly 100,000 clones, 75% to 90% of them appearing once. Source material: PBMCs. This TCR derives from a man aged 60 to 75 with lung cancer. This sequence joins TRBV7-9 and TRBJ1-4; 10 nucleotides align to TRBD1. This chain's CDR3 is CASRHGTGETGEKLFF. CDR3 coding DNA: TGTGCCAGCAGACATGGGACAGGGGAGACGGGCGAAAAACTGTTTTTT.